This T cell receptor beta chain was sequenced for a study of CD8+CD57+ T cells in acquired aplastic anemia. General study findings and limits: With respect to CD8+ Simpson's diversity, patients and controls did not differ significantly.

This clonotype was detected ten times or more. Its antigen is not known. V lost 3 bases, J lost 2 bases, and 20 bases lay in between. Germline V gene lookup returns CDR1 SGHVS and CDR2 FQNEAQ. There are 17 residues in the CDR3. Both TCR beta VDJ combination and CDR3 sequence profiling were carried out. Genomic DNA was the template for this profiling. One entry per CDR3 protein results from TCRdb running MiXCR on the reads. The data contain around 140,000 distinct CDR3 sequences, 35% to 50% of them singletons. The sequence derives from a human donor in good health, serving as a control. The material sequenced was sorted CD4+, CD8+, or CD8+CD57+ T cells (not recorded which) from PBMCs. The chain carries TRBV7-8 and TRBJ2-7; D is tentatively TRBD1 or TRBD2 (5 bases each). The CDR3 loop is CASSLPAQGTGTYEQYF. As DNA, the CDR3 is TGTGCCAGCAGCTTGCCGGCTCAAGGGACCGGGACCTACGAGCAGTACTTC.